This T cell receptor beta chain was captured by sequencing in a study of regulatory T cells in long-lasting Graves disease. Investigators prepared the TCR beta libraries by applying iRepertoire HTBI primers and Arm-PCR of CDR3 regions. Each CDR3 protein is one row after TCRdb ran MiXCR on the multiplex PCR reads. Seen here are 400,000 to 500,000 distinct CDR3 sequences, 20% to 25% observed once, and the top ten hold about an eighth. The ends were cut back, 6 bases at V and 6 bases at J, with 14 bases in the middle. The CDR3 is made up of 14 amino acids. Time point noted: persistent/refractory GD, antithyroid drugs over 5 years with positive TRAb. Following extraction of RNA from PBMCs, that RNA was used to make the TCR library.

The clonotype comes from a female donor with Graves disease. The chain joins TRBV12-3 or TRBV12-4 to TRBJ2-2; tentative D call: TRBD1 (6 bases). The sequences come from peripheral blood mononuclear cells (PBMCs), collected when the disease was refractory, from a patient treated with antithyroid drugs. The CDR3 loop reads CASRPARGAGELFF. For the CDR3, the DNA is TGTGCCAGCAGGCCCGCCAGGGGTGCCGGGGAGCTGTTTTTT.